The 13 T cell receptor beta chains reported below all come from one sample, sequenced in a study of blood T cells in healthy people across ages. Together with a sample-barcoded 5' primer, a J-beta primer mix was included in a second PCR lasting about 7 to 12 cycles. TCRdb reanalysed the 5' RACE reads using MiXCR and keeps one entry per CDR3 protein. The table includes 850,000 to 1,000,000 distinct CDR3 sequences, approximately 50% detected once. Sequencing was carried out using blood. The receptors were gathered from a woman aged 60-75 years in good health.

Written as DNA, the CDR3 is TGTGCCAGCAGTTTACTGCAGGGGATTTACAATGAGCAGTTCTTC. As protein: CASSLLQGIYNEQFF. V gene TRBV28 combines with J gene TRBJ2-1; D possibly corresponds to TRBD1 (6 bases). With 2 bases removed from V and 4 bases from J, the gap between germline ends came to 12 bases. The CDR3 runs 15 residues. Germline values: CDR1 MDHEN, CDR2 SYDVKM.

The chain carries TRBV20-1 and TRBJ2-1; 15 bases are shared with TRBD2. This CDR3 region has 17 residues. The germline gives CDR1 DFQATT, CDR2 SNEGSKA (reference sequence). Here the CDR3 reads CSPGTSGRKYTYNEQFF. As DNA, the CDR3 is TGCAGCCCTGGGACTAGCGGGAGGAAATATACCTACAATGAGCAGTTCTTC.

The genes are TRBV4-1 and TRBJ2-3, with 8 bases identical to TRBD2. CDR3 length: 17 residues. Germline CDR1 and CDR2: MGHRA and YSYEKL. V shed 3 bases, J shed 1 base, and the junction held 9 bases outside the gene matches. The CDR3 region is CASSQFYEAGGTDTQYF. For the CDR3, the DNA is TGCGCCAGCAGCCAGTTTTACGAAGCGGGAGGCACAGATACGCAGTATTTT.

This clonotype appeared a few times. The CDR3 loop reads CSVVWRVMGNEQFF. The CDR3 bases are TGCAGCGTTGTTTGGAGAGTGATGGGCAATGAGCAGTTCTTC. The rearrangement links TRBV29-1 to TRBJ2-1; D ambiguous. The germline V gene has CDR1 SQVTM and CDR2 ANQGSEA. This CDR3 spans 14 amino acids. Trimming cost V 4 bases and J 6 bases, with 16 bases left between them.

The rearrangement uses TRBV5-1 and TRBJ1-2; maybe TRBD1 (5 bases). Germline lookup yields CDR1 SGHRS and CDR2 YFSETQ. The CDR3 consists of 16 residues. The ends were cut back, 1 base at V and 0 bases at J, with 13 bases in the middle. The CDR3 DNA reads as TGCGCCAGCAGCTTGTCTCAGGGCTATACTAACTATGGCTACACCTTC. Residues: CASSLSQGYTNYGYTF.

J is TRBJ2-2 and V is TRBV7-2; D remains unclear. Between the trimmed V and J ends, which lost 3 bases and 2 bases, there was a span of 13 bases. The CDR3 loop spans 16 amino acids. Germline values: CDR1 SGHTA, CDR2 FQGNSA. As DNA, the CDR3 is TGTGCCAGCAGCTTGCAAGCATCCGCCAACACCGGGGAGCTGTTTTTT. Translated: CASSLQASANTGELFF.

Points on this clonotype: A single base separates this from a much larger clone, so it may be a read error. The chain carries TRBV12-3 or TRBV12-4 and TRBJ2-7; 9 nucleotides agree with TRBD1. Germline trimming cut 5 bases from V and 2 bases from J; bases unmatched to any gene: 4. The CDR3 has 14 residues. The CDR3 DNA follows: TGTGCCAGCAGTGCCAGACAGGGGGCCTACGAGCAGTACTTC. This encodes CASSARQGAYEQYF.

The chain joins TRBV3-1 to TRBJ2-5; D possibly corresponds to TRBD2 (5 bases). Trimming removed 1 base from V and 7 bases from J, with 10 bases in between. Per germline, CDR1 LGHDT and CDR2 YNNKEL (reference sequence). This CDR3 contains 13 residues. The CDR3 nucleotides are TGTGCCAGCAGCCAAGGGCCAGAGGGGACCCAGTACTTC. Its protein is CASSQGPEGTQYF.

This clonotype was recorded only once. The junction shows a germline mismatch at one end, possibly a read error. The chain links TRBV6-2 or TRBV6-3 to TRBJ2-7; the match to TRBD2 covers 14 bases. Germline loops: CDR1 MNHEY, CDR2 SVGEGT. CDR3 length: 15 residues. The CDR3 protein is CTSSRTSGRIHEQYF. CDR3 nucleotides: TGTACCAGCAGTCGGACTAGCGGGAGGATCCACGAGCAGTACTTC.

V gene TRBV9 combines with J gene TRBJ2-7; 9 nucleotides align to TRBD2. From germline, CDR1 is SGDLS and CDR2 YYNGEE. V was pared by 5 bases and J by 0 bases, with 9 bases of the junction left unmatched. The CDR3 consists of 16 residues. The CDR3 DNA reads TGTGCCAGCAGTGCACTAGCGGGCCCGAGCTCCTACGAGCAGTACTTC. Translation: CASSALAGPSSYEQYF. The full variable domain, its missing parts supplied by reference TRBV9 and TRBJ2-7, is DSGVTQTPKHLITATGQRVTLRCSPRSGDLSVYWYQQSLDQGLQFLIQYYNGEERAKGNILERFSAQQFPDLHSELNLSSLELGDSALYFCASSALAGPSSYEQYFGPGTRLTVT.

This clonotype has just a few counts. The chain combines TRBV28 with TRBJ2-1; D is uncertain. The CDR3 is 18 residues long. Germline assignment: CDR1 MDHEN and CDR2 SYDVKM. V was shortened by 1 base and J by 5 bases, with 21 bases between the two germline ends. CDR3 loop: CASSLLTIAGGGHNEQFF. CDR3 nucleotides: TGTGCCAGCAGTTTATTGACCATAGCAGGCGGTGGCCACAATGAGCAGTTCTTC.

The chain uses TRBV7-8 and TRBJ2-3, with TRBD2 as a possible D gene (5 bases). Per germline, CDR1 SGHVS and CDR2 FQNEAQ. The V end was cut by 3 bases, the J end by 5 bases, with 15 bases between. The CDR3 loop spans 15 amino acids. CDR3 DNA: TGTGCCAGCAGCTTGCCGGTGCGGGCAGAAGATACGCAGTATTTT. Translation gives CASSLPVRAEDTQYF.

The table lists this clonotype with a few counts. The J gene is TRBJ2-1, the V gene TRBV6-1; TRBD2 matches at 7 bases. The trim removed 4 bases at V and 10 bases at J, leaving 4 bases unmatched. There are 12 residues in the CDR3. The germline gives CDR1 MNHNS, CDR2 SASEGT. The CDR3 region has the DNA TGTGCCAGCAGTGGACTAGCTTGGGAGCAGTTCTTC. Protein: CASSGLAWEQFF.